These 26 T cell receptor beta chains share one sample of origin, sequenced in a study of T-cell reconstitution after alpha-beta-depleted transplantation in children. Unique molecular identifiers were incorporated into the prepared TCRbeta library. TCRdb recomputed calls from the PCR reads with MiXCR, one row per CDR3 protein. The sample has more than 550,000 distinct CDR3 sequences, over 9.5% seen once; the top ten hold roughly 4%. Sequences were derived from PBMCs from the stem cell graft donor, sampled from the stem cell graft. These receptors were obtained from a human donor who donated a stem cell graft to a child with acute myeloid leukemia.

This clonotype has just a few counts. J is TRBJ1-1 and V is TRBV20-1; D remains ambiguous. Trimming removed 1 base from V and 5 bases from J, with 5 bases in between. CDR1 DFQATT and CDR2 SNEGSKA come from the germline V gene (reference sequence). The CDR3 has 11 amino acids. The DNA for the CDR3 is TGCAGTGCTAGAGGATCGACTGAAGCTTTCTTT. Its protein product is CSARGSTEAFF.

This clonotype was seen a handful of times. CDR3 DNA: TGTGCCAGCAGTGAAGACAGGGGGCTGGGCTACACCTTC. Its protein product is CASSEDRGLGYTF. This chain links TRBV6-1 with TRBJ1-2; 9 bases are a match to TRBD1. The CDR3 contains 13 residues. V lost 1 base, J lost 8 bases, and 2 bases stayed unmatched. Germline loops: CDR1 MNHNS, CDR2 SASEGT.

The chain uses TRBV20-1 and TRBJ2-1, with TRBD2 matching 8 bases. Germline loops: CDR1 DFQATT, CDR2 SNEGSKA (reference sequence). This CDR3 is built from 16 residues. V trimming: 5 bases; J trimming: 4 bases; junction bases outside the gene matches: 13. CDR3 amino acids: CSASYLTSGVYNEQFF. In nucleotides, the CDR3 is TGCAGTGCTTCCTATTTAACTAGCGGAGTATACAATGAGCAGTTCTTC.

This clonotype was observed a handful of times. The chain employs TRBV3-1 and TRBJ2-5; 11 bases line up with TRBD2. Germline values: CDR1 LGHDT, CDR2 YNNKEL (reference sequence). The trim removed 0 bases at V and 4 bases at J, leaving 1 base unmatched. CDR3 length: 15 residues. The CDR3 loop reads CASSQDSGRGETQYF. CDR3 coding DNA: TGTGCCAGCAGCCAAGATAGCGGGAGGGGAGAGACCCAGTACTTC.

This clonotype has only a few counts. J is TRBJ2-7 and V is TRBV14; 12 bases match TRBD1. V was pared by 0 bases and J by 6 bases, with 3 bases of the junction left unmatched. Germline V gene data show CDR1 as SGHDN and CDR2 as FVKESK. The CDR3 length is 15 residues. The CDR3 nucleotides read TGTGCCAGCAGCCAAGAGGGACAGGGGGCATCCGAGCAGTACTTC. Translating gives CASSQEGQGASEQYF.

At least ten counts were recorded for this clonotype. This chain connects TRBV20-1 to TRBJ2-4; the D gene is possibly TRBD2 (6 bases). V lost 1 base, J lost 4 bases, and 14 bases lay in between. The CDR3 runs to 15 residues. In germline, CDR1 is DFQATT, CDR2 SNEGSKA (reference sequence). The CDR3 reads CSARAGDGRKNIQYF. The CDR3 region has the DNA TGCAGTGCTAGAGCTGGGGACGGGAGAAAAAACATTCAGTACTTC.

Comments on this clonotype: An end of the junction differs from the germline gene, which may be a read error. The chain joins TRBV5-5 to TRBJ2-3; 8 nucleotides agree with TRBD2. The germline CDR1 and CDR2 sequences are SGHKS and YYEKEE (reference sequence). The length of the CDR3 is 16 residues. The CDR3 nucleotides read TGTGCCATCAGCCCATGGCTCGGGAGGGTTGGAGATACGCAGTATTTT. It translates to CAISPWLGRVGDTQYF. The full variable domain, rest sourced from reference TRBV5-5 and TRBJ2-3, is DAGVTQSPTHLIKTRGQQVTLRCSPISGHKSVSWYQQVLGQGPQFIFQYYEKEERGRGNFPDRFSARQFPNYSSELNVNALLLGDSALYLCAISPWLGRVGDTQYFGPGTRLTVL.

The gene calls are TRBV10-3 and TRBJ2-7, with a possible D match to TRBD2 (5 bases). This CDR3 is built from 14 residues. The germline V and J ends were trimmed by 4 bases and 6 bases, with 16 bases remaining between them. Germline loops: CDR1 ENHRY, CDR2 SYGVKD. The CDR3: CAISVSLGKTEQYF. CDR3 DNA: TGTGCCATCAGTGTATCACTAGGAAAGACCGAGCAGTACTTC.

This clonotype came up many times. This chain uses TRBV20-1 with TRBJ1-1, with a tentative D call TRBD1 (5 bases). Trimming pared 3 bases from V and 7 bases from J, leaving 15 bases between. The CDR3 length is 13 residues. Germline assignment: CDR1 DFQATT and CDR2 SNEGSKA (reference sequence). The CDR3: CSASQGGEGEAFF. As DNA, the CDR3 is TGCAGTGCTAGTCAGGGTGGGGAAGGTGAAGCTTTCTTT.

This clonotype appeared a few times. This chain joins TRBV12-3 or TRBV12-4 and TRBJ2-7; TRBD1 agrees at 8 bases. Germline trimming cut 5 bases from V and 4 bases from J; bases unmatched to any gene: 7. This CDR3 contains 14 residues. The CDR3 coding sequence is TGTGCCAGCAGTCGCGGGACAGGACCATACGAGCAGTACTTC. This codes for CASSRGTGPYEQYF.

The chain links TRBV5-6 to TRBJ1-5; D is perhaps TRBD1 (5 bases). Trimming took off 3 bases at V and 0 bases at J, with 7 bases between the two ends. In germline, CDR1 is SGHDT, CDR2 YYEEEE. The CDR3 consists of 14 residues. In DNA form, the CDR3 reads TGTGCCAGCAGCTGGGGGGATAGCAATCAGCCCCAGCATTTT. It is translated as CASSWGDSNQPQHF.

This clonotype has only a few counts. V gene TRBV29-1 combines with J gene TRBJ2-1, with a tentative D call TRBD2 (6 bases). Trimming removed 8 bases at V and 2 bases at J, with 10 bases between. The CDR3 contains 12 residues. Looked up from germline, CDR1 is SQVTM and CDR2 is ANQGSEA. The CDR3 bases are TGCAGCTCACGACTAGCCTACAATGAGCAGTTCTTC. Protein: CSSRLAYNEQFF.

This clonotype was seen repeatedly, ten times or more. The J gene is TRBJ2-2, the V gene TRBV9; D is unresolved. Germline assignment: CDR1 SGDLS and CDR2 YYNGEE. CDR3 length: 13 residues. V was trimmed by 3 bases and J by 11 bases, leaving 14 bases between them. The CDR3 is CASSALSSPELFF. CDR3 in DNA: TGTGCCAGCAGCGCTTTGTCTAGTCCAGAGCTGTTTTTT.

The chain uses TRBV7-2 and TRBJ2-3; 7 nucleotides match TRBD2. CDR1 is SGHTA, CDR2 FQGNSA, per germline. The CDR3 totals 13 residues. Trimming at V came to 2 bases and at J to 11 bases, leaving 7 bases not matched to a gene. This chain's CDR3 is CASSLSPGLEQYF. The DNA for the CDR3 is TGTGCCAGCAGCTTATCACCAGGACTAGAGCAGTATTTT.

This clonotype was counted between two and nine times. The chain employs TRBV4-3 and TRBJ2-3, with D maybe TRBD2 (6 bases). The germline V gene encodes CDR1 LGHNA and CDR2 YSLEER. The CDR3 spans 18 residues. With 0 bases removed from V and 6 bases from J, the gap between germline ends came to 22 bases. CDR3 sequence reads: CASSQESWGAVGGDTQYF. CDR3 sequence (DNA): TGCGCCAGCAGCCAAGAGTCGTGGGGAGCGGTTGGGGGGGATACGCAGTATTTT.

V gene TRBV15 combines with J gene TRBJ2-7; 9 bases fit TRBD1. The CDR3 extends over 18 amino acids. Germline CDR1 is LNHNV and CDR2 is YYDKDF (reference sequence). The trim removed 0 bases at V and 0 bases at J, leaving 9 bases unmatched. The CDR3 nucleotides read TGTGCCACCAGCAGAGATTGGGGGGACAGGGTACTCTCCTACGAGCAGTACTTC. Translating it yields CATSRDWGDRVLSYEQYF. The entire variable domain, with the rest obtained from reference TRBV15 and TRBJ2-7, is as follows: DAMVIQNPRYQVTQFGKPVTLSCSQTLNHNVMYWYQQKSSQAPKLLFHYYDKDFNNEADTPDNFQSRRPNTSFCFLDIRSPGLGDTAMYLCATSRDWGDRVLSYEQYFGPGTRLTVT.

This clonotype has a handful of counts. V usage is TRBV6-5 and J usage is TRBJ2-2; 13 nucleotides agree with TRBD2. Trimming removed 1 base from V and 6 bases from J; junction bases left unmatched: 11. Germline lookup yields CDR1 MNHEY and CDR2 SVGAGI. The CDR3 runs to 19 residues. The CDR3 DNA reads TGTGCCAGCAGTTACTTCTCCGGACTAGCGGGAGCATTTTCCGGGGAGCTGTTTTTT. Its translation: CASSYFSGLAGAFSGELFF.

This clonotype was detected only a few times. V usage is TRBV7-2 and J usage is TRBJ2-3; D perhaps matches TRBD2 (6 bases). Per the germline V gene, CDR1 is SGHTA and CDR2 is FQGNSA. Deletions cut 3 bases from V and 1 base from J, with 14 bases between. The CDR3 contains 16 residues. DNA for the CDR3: TGTGCCAGCAGCTTTGGGGGGAGTGCTCGCACAGATACGCAGTATTTT. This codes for CASSFGGSARTDTQYF. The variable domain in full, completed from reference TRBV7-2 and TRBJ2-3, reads GAGVSQSPSNKVTEKGKDVELRCDPISGHTALYWYRQSLGQGLEFLIYFQGNSAPDKSGLPSDRFSAERTGGSVSTLTIQRTQQEDSAVYLCASSFGGSARTDTQYFGPGTRLTVL.

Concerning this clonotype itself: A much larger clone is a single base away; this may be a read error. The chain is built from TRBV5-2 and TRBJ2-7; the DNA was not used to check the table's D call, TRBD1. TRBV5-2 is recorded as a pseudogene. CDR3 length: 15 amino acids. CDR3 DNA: TGTGCCAGCAGTTACGGGATTTACGACTTGTGCGAGCAGTACTTC. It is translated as CASSYGIYDLCEQYF.

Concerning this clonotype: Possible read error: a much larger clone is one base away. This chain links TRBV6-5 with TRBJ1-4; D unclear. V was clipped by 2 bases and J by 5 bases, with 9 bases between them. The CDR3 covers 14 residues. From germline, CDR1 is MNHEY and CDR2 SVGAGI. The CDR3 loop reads CASSYGGSNEKLFF. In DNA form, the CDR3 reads TGTGCCAGCAGTTACGGAGGGTCGAATGAAAAACTGTTTTTT.

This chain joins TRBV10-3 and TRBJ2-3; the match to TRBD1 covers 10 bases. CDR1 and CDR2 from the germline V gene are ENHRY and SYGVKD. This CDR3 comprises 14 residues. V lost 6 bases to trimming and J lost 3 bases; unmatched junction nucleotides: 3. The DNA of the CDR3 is TGTGCCATCAGCCTGGGACAGGGGACAGATACGCAGTATTTT. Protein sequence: CAISLGQGTDTQYF.

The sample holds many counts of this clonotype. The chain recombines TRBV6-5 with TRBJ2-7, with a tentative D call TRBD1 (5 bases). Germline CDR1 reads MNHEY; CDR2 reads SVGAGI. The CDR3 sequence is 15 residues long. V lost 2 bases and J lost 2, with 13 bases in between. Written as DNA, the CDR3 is TGTGCCAGCAGTTACCCCTTCAGGGCCCCCTACGAGCAGTACTTC. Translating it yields CASSYPFRAPYEQYF.

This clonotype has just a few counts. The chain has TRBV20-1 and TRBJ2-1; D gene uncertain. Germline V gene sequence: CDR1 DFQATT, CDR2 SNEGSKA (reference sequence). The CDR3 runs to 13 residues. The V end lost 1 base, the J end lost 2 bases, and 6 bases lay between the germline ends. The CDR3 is CSARGLTYNEQFF. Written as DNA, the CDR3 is TGCAGTGCTAGAGGCCTGACCTACAATGAGCAGTTCTTC.

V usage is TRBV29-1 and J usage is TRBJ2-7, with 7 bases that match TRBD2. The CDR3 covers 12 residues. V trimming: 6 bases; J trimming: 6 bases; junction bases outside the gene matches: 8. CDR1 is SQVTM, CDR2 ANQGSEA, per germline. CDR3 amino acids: CSVSTSGGEQYF. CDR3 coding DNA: TGCAGCGTCTCAACCTCGGGGGGCGAGCAGTACTTC.

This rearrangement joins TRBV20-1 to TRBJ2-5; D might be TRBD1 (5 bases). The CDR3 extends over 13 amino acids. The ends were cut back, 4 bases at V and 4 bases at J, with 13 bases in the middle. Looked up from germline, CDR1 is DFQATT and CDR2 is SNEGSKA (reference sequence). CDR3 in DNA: TGCAGTGCTAACCAGGGTTCGGCAGAGACCCAGTACTTC. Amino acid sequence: CSANQGSAETQYF.

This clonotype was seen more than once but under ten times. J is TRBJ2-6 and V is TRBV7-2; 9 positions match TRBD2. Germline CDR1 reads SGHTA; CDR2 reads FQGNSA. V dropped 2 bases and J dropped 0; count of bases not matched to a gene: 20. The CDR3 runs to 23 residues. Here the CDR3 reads CASSLRRASGTPKRRSGANVLTF. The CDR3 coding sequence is TGTGCCAGCAGCTTAAGGAGGGCTAGCGGGACTCCTAAGCGGCGCTCTGGGGCCAACGTCCTGACTTTC.